This record looks at one T cell receptor beta chain sequence and its context. Generated by immunoSEQ multiplex PCR, the TCRdb table keeps only in-frame clones and is missing some. Of about 67,000 clones in the sample, 87% were seen once. The data are from a study of blood T cell repertoires in COVID-19. Study-wide background: Nucleic acid was either cDNA or gDNA, and it came from T cells, B-cell-depleted T cells, or PBMCs.

The CDR3 contains 13 residues. V was pared by 3 bases and J by 9 bases, with 15 bases between. Germline lookup yields CDR1 LNHDA and CDR2 SQIVND (reference sequence). Source material: peripheral blood. V usage is TRBV19 and J usage is TRBJ2-7, with a tentative D call TRBD2 (6 bases). The TCR sequence derives from a man aged 45-65 years with active COVID-19. In nucleotides, the CDR3 is TGTGCCAGTAGTATTGCCTCGGGGGAAGGGCAGTACTTC. Encoded protein: CASSIASGEGQYF.